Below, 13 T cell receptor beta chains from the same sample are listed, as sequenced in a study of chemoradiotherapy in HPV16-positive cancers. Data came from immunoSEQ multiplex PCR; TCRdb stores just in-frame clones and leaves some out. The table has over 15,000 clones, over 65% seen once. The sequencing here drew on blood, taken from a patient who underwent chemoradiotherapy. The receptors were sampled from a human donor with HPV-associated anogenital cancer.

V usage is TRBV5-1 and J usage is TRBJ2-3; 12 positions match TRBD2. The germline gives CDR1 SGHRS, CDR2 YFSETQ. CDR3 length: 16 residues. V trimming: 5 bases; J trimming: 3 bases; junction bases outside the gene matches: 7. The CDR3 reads CASRPRTSGETDTQYF. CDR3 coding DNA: TGCGCCAGCAGACCAAGGACTAGCGGGGAGACAGATACGCAGTATTTT.

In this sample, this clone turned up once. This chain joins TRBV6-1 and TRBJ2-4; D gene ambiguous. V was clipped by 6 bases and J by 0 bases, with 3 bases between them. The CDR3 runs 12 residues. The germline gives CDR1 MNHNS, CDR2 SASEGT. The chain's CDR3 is CASSLAKNIQYF. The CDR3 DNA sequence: TGTGCCAGCAGCCTAGCCAAAAACATTCAGTACTTC.

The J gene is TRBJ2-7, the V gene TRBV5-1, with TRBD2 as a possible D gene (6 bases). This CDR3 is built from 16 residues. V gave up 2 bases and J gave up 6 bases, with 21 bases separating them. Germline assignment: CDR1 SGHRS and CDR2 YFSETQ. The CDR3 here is CASSLTQSLEGTEQYF. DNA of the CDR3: TGCGCCAGCAGCTTAACTCAATCGTTGGAGGGAACCGAGCAGTACTTC.

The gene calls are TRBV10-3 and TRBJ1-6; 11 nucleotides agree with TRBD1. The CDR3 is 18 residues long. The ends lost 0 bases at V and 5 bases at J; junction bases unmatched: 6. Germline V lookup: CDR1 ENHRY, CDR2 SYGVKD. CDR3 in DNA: TGTGCCATCAGTGAGTCCCGGGACAGGGGGATAGATAATTCACCCCTCCACTTT. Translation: CAISESRDRGIDNSPLHF.

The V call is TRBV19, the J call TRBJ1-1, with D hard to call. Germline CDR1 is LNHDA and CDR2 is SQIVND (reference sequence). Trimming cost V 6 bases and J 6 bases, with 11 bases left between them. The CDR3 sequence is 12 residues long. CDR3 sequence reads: CASSPVGSEAFF. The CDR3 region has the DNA TGTGCCAGTAGCCCTGTCGGGTCTGAAGCTTTCTTT.

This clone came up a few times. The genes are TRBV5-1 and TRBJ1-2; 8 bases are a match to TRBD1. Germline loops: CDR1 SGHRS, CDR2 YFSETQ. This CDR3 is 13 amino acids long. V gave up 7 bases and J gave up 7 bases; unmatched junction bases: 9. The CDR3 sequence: CASGIGQGGGYTF. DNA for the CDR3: TGCGCCAGCGGCATCGGACAGGGAGGTGGCTACACCTTC.

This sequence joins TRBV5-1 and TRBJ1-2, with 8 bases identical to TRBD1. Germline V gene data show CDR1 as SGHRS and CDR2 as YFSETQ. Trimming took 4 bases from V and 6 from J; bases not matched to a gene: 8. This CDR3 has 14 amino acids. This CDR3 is CASSDTAGGDGYTF. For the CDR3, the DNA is TGCGCCAGCAGCGATACCGCAGGGGGCGATGGCTACACCTTC.

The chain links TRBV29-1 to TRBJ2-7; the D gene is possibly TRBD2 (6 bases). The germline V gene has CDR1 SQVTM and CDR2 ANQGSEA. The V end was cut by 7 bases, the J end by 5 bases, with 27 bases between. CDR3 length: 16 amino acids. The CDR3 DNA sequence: TGCAGCGCCGCCGGCGGGGAGTACTATGGTGTGGACGAGCAGTACTTC. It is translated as CSAAGGEYYGVDEQYF.

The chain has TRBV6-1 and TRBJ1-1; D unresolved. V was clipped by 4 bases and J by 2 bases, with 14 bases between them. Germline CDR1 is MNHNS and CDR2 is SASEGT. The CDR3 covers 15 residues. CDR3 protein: CASSGSFGPNTEAFF. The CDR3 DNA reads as TGTGCCAGCAGTGGGTCGTTCGGGCCAAACACTGAAGCTTTCTTT.

CDR3 residues: CASSLEEERADTQYF. CDR3 DNA: TGCGCCAGCAGCTTGGAGGAGGAAAGGGCAGATACGCAGTATTTT. V is TRBV5-1 and J is TRBJ2-3, with a possible D match to TRBD2 (5 bases). There are 15 residues in the CDR3. Germline loops: CDR1 SGHRS, CDR2 YFSETQ. Trimming left V 0 bases short and J 4 bases short, with 12 bases between.

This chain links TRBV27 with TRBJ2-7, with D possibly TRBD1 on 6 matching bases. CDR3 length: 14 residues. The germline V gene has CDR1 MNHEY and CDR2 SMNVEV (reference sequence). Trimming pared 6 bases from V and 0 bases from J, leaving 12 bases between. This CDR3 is CASSSRGYSYEQYF. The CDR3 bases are TGTGCCAGCAGCTCCAGGGGCTACTCCTACGAGCAGTACTTC.

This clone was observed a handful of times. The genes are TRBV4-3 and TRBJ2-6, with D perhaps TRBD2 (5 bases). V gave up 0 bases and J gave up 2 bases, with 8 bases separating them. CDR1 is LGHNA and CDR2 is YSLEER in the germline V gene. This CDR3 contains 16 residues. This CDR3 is CASSQDEGTGANVLTF. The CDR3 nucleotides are TGCGCCAGCAGCCAAGATGAGGGAACTGGGGCCAACGTCCTGACTTTC.

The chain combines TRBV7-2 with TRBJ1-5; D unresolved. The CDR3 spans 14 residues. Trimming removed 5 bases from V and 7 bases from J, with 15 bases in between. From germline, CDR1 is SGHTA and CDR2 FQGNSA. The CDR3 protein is CASSLDSKGQPQHF. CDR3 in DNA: TGTGCCAGCAGCCTTGACTCCAAAGGGCAGCCCCAGCATTTT.